The 19 T cell receptor beta chains listed next were all sequenced from one sample in a study of CD8 T cells in ankylosing spondylitis. Study results and caveats: In ankylosing spondylitis blood, a motif of roughly 8 highly homologous TCR beta variants appeared characteristic.

For these TCRs, the target antigens are not known. TCRdb re-called the 5' RACE reads through MiXCR, storing one row per CDR3 protein. This table holds about 800,000 distinct CDR3 sequences, about 10% found once. Sequences were obtained from blood, either unsorted or a sorted T cell fraction (not recorded which). The receptors come from a male donor with ankylosing spondylitis.

The V gene is TRBV12-2, the J gene TRBJ1-1; TRBD1 is the table's D call and was not checked against the DNA. TRBV12-2 is a listed pseudogene. The CDR3 is 15 amino acids. The CDR3 DNA is TGTGCAAGTCGCTTAGAGGAGGCGAAGAACACTGAAGCTTTCTTT. Protein: CASRLEEAKNTEAFF.

The genes are TRBV5-4 and TRBJ2-3, with 7 bases matching TRBD1. This CDR3 is built from 16 residues. The V segment lost 1 base and the J segment 2 bases; nucleotides outside the gene matches: 7. Germline V gene data show CDR1 as SGHNT and CDR2 as YYREEE (reference sequence). CDR3 bases: TGTGCCAGCAGCTTGCCCGAAGGGGGCACCACAGATACGCAGTATTTT. As protein: CASSLPEGGTTDTQYF.

This clonotype was observed a few times. The V gene is TRBV27, the J gene TRBJ2-2; TRBD2 might be the D (6 bases). This CDR3 has 16 residues. Per the germline V gene, CDR1 is MNHEY and CDR2 is SMNVEV (reference sequence). Trimming removed 7 bases from V and 4 bases from J, with 19 bases in between. Here the CDR3 reads CASTLSSVASTGELFF. CDR3 in DNA: TGTGCCAGCACCCTCTCTAGCGTTGCCTCCACCGGGGAGCTGTTTTTT.

This clonotype was counted between two and nine times. The J gene is TRBJ2-3, the V gene TRBV20-1; D is possibly TRBD1 (5 bases). Germline V gene data show CDR1 as DFQATT and CDR2 as SNEGSKA (reference sequence). CDR3 length: 13 residues. V shed 6 bases and J shed 9 bases, with 19 bases lying between them. This chain's CDR3 is CSALEISQGTQYF. CDR3 DNA: TGCAGTGCCCTCGAGATTAGCCAGGGAACGCAGTATTTT.

This chain connects TRBV12-3 or TRBV12-4 to TRBJ2-7, with D perhaps TRBD1 (5 bases). CDR3 length: 14 amino acids. The V gene lost 6 bases and the J gene lost 6 bases, with 18 bases spanning the gap. The CDR3 loop reads CASRDTRGRPEQYF. CDR3 nucleotides: TGTGCCAGCAGGGATACAAGGGGAAGACCCGAGCAGTACTTC.

This clonotype was seen a few times. The chain uses TRBV5-1 and TRBJ2-7; D may correspond to TRBD1 or TRBD2 (5 bases each). This CDR3 region has 15 residues. Trimming removed 8 bases from V and 2 bases from J, with 20 bases in between. The germline gives CDR1 SGHRS, CDR2 YFSETQ. The CDR3 loop is CASQRVEGTTYEQYF. CDR3 nucleotide sequence: TGCGCCAGTCAGAGGGTAGAGGGGACCACCTACGAGCAGTACTTC. The variable domain in full, with the rest retrieved from reference TRBV5-1 and TRBJ2-7, is KAGVTQTPRYLIKTRGQQVTLSCSPISGHRSVSWYQQTPGQGLQFLFEYFSETQRNKGNFPGRFSGRQFSNSRSEMNVSTLELGDSALYLCASQRVEGTTYEQYFGPGTRLTVT.

This clonotype was counted many times. This chain connects TRBV20-1 to TRBJ2-5; D not resolved. Trimming took off 0 bases at V and 5 bases at J, with 10 bases between the two ends. The CDR3 spans 13 residues. Germline V gene sequence: CDR1 DFQATT, CDR2 SNEGSKA (reference sequence). CDR3 in amino acids: CSARDRVGETQYF. The DNA of the CDR3 is TGCAGTGCTAGAGATCGAGTAGGGGAGACCCAGTACTTC.

The V gene is TRBV5-1, the J gene TRBJ2-3, with D perhaps matching TRBD1 (5 bases). Per the germline V gene, CDR1 is SGHRS and CDR2 is YFSETQ. The V end was cut by 5 bases, the J end by 0 bases, with 10 bases between. CDR3 size: 14 residues. DNA of the CDR3: TGCGCCAGCAGGCAGGACACTAGCACAGATACGCAGTATTTT. It specifies CASRQDTSTDTQYF.

This clonotype was seen ten or more times. The chain links TRBV20-1 to TRBJ2-7; D gene uncertain. This CDR3 is 14 amino acids long. Germline CDR1 reads DFQATT; CDR2 reads SNEGSKA (reference sequence). Trimming took 6 bases from V and 0 from J, leaving 15 bases between them. The CDR3 sequence: CSADGPSSSYEQYF. The DNA of the CDR3 is TGCAGTGCGGACGGTCCCTCTAGCTCCTACGAGCAGTACTTC.

This clonotype has only a few counts. This chain joins TRBV4-1 and TRBJ1-5; no clear D gene. Trimming pared 2 bases from V and 5 bases from J, leaving 13 bases between. In germline, CDR1 is MGHRA, CDR2 YSYEKL. This CDR3 is built from 15 residues. This CDR3 is CASSQSSYGDQPQHF. CDR3 nucleotide sequence: TGCGCCAGCAGCCAATCGTCCTACGGCGATCAGCCCCAGCATTTT.

The rearrangement links TRBV7-2 to TRBJ2-7, with D uncertain. Trimming stripped 3 bases from V and 0 bases from J, with 15 bases between. Germline CDR1 is SGHTA and CDR2 is FQGNSA. The CDR3 totals 16 residues. The CDR3 here is CASSFAIVGYSYEQYF. In DNA form, the CDR3 reads TGTGCCAGCAGCTTTGCCATCGTGGGGTACTCCTACGAGCAGTACTTC. Complete variable domain (other parts from reference TRBV7-2 and TRBJ2-7): GAGVSQSPSNKVTEKGKDVELRCDPISGHTALYWYRQSLGQGLEFLIYFQGNSAPDKSGLPSDRFSAERTGGSVSTLTIQRTQQEDSAVYLCASSFAIVGYSYEQYFGPGTRLTVT.

J is TRBJ2-1 and V is TRBV5-6; tentative D call: TRBD2 (6 bases). Trimming took 2 bases from V and 9 from J, leaving 12 bases between them. CDR1 is SGHDT and CDR2 is YYEEEE in the germline V gene. There are 13 residues in the CDR3. The CDR3 loop is CASSFPRGSEQFF. The CDR3 DNA reads TGTGCCAGCAGCTTCCCACGGGGGTCTGAGCAGTTCTTC. The variable domain in full, with the rest retrieved from reference TRBV5-6 and TRBJ2-1, is DAGVTQSPTHLIKTRGQQVTLRCSPKSGHDTVSWYQQALGQGPQFIFQYYEEEERQRGNFPDRFSGHQFPNYSSELNVNALLLGDSALYLCASSFPRGSEQFFGPGTRLTVL.

Here the CDR3 DNA reads TGTGCCAGCAGCGGTTCTTGGACGGCCTATGGCTACACCTTC. Amino acids: CASSGSWTAYGYTF. The genes are TRBV9 and TRBJ1-2; D gene ambiguous. Trimming removed 3 bases from V and 4 bases from J, with 13 bases in between. The V gene's germline CDR1 is SGDLS and CDR2 YYNGEE. This CDR3 region has 14 residues.

There are many counts of this clonotype. The chain links TRBV10-3 to TRBJ2-7; 7 bases align to TRBD1. J gave up 4 bases and V 0 bases, and 0 bases lay outside the gene matches. CDR3 length: 13 residues. Germline V gene sequence: CDR1 ENHRY, CDR2 SYGVKD. In nucleotides, the CDR3 is TGTGCCATCAGTGAGTCGGGACAGTACGAGCAGTACTTC. It is translated as CAISESGQYEQYF.

This rearrangement joins TRBV7-2 to TRBJ2-7; D uncertain. Trimming removed 5 bases at V and 5 bases at J, with 7 bases between. CDR3 length: 11 residues. CDR1 SGHTA and CDR2 FQGNSA come from the germline V gene. DNA of the CDR3: TGTGCCAGCAGCGTATACCACGAGCAGTACTTC. It encodes CASSVYHEQYF.

This clonotype was observed a few times. The rearrangement joins TRBV14 to TRBJ2-7; D unresolved. Trimming removed 0 bases from V and 3 bases from J, with 9 bases in between. The CDR3 covers 14 residues. Germline V lookup: CDR1 SGHDN, CDR2 FVKESK. The CDR3 sequence is CASSQDPLSYEQYF. The CDR3 region has the DNA TGTGCCAGCAGCCAAGATCCGCTCAGCTACGAGCAGTACTTC.

This clonotype turned up a few times. The chain joins TRBV6-4 to TRBJ2-3; 7 bases are shared with TRBD2. Looked up from germline, CDR1 is MRHNA and CDR2 is SNTAGT. The CDR3 consists of 15 residues. J gave up 3 bases and V 1 base, and 4 bases lay outside the gene matches. The CDR3 region is CASSDWAGVTDTQYF. The CDR3 DNA follows: TGTGCCAGCAGTGACTGGGCGGGAGTGACAGATACGCAGTATTTT.

This clonotype was counted only a few times. This chain joins TRBV10-3 and TRBJ1-1; 9 bases fit TRBD1. The CDR3 length is 13 residues. Trimming took 4 bases from V and 4 from J; bases not matched to a gene: 1. Looked up from germline, CDR1 is ENHRY and CDR2 is SYGVKD. Written as DNA, the CDR3 is TGTGCCATCAGTGGACAGGGGGGCACTGAAGCTTTCTTT. Translated: CAISGQGGTEAFF.

The chain joins TRBV5-1 to TRBJ2-5; 10 bases fit TRBD2. Trimming cost V 5 bases and J 2 bases; bases outside gene matches: 12. The germline V gene has CDR1 SGHRS and CDR2 YFSETQ. CDR3 size: 17 residues. The DNA for the CDR3 is TGCGCCAGCAGGATGGTAGCGGGGGGCCGCTTACAAGAGACCCAGTACTTC. Its translation is CASRMVAGGRLQETQYF.